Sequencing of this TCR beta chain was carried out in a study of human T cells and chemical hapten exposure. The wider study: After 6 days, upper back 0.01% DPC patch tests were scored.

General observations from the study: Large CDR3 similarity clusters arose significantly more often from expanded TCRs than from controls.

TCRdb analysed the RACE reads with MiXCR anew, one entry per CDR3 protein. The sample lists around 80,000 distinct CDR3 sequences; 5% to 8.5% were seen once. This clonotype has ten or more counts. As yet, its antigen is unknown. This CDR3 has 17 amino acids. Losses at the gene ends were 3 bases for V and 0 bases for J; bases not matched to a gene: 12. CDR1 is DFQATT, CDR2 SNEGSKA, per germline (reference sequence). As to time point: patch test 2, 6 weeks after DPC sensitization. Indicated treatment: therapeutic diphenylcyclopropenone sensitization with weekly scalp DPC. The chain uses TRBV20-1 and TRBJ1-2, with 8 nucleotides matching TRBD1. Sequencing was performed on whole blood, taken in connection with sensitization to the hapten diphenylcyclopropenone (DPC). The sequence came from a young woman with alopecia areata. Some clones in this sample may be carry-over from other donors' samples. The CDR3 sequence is CSASLRVLGQANYGYTF. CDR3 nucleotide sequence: TGCAGTGCTAGTCTCCGAGTGTTGGGACAGGCTAACTATGGCTACACCTTC.